This is a list of T cell receptor beta chains from one sample in a study of CD4 T cells in relation to SARS-CoV-2 and coronaviruses. The repertoire was sequenced with immunoSEQ multiplex PCR; TCRdb's copy has only in-frame clones and lacks some. This table holds under 20,000 clones, over 65% found once. No antigen has been assigned to these receptors. Sequences were obtained from CD4+ T cells from PBMCs, cultured in vitro. These receptors were taken from a human donor in good health. CDR3s include the opening cysteine and the closing phenylalanine or tryptophan. D genes are given only for firm matches. Clone size is shown for a subset of rows, as once, few, many or a class of expanded clone.

>NA|NA|TRBJ1-2|TRBV3-1/TRBV3-2
CASSPSGGSYTF
TGTGCCAGCAGCCCGTCCGGGGGCAGCTACACCTTC
>TRBD1|NA|TRBJ2-1|TRBV2
CASSDLGGQIHEQFF
TGTGCCAGCAGTGATCTAGGGGGACAGATCCATGAGCAGTTCTTC
>TRBD2|NA|TRBJ2-7|TRBV19
CASSITGLAGTYEQYF
TGTGCCAGTAGTATAACGGGACTAGCGGGAACCTACGAGCAGTACTTC
>NA|NA|TRBJ2-4|TRBV9
CASSSAGDRAIQYF
TGTGCCAGCAGCTCGGCAGGGGATCGTGCCATTCAGTACTTC
>TRBD1|NA|TRBJ2-3|TRBV9
CASSVEDRAGDTQYF
TGTGCCAGCAGCGTAGAAGACAGGGCCGGAGATACGCAGTATTTT
>NA|NA|TRBJ1-2|TRBV19
CASSPEAVYGYTF
TGTGCCAGTAGCCCTGAGGCAGTCTATGGCTACACCTTC
>NA|medium-sized|TRBJ2-1|TRBV18
CASSHLAGSTISSYNEQFF
TGTGCCAGCTCACACCTGGCGGGGTCGACGATCAGCTCCTACAATGAGCAGTTCTTC
>TRBD1|once|TRBJ1-2|TRBV13
CASSLGQTRNYGYTF
TGTGCCAGCAGCTTGGGACAGACAAGAAACTATGGCTACACCTTC
>NA|NA|TRBJ1-2|TRBV7-8
CASSWAESALYGYTF
TGTGCCAGCAGCTGGGCGGAGTCAGCCCTCTATGGCTACACCTTC
>TRBD1|NA|TRBJ1-1|TRBV15
CATSTRTGIRAFF
TGTGCCACCAGCACGAGGACAGGGATCCGAGCTTTCTTT
>TRBD2|NA|TRBJ2-1|TRBV7-3
CASSSLAGRYYNEQFF
TGTGCCAGCAGCTCTCTAGCGGGACGATACTACAATGAGCAGTTCTTC
>TRBD2|NA|TRBJ2-3|TRBV5-1
CASHPGLAADTQYF
TGCGCCAGCCATCCGGGACTAGCGGCAGATACGCAGTATTTT
>NA|NA|TRBJ1-3|TRBV2
CASMSRGGGNTIYF
TGTGCCAGCATGTCCAGGGGCGGTGGAAACACCATATATTTT
>TRBD2|NA|TRBJ2-3|TRBV3-1/TRBV3-2
CASSQASGSFADTQYF
TGTGCCAGCAGCCAAGCTAGCGGGAGTTTCGCAGATACGCAGTATTTT
>TRBD2|NA|TRBJ2-1|TRBV7-3
CASSLIAGLGNEQFF
TGTGCCAGCAGCTTAATAGCGGGATTGGGCAATGAGCAGTTCTTC
>TRBD1|NA|TRBJ2-7|TRBV25-1
CASSWAGTGDEQYF
TGTGCCAGCAGTTGGGCCGGGACAGGGGACGAGCAGTACTTC
>TRBD1|NA|TRBJ1-5|TRBV15
CATRKTGPNQPQHF
TGTGCCACCAGGAAGACAGGGCCCAATCAGCCCCAGCATTTT
>TRBD2|NA|TRBJ2-7|TRBV2
CASSERVLAASYEQYF
TGTGCCAGCAGTGAGAGGGTACTAGCGGCCTCCTACGAGCAGTACTTC
>NA|NA|TRBJ2-3|TRBV7-2
CASSPGAPGATDTQYF
TGTGCCAGCAGCCCTGGGGCACCGGGAGCCACAGATACGCAGTATTTT
>TRBD1|NA|TRBJ2-3|TRBV24-1
CATSETGTAYTDTQYF
TGTGCCACCAGTGAAACAGGGACAGCTTACACAGATACGCAGTATTTT
>NA|NA|TRBJ2-3|TRBV7-9
CASSNPSTDTQYF
TGTGCCAGCAGCAACCCTAGTACAGATACGCAGTATTTT
>TRBD1|once|TRBJ1-4|TRBV4-1
CASSRGQNNEKLFF
TGCGCCAGCAGCCGGGGACAGAATAATGAAAAACTGTTTTTT